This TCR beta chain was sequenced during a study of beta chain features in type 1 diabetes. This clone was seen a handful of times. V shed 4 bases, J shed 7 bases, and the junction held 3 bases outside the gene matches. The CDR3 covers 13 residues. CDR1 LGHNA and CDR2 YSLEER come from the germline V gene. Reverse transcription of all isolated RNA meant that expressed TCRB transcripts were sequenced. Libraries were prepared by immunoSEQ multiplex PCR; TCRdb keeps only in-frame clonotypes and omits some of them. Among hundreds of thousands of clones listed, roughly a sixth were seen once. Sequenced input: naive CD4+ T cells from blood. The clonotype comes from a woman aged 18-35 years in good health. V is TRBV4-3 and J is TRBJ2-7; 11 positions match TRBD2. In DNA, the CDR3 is TGCGCCAGCAGCCCTAGACTAGCGGGGGAGCAGTACTTC. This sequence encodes CASSPRLAGEQYF.